This T cell receptor (beta chain) derives from a study of glioma-infiltrating T cells. Study-level information: Glioma patients had dexamethasone for six or fewer days before surgery. Study findings and constraints: Tissue-blood divergence was below expectation in non-neoplastic patients, above in gliomas. A blood CDR3 motif signature was depleted in highly divergent patients.

As to this clonotype: Its antigen is not known.

The iRepertoire nested amplicon-rescue multiplex PCR amplified TCR alpha and beta CDR3s from RNA. TCRdb ran MiXCR on the multiplex PCR reads and lists one entry per CDR3 protein. The sample consists of 300,000 to 450,000 distinct CDR3 sequences, 41% of them appearing once. The sample was glioma tissue, nonneoplastic brain tissue, or PBMCs (not recorded which). The origin of this receptor is a human donor with low-grade glioma or glioblastoma, undergoing nonglioma brain surgery, or in good health (not recorded which).

The CDR3 bases are TGCGCCAGCAGCGTTAGCAGGTGGGGGCCGGAGCAGTACTTC. Translation gives CASSVSRWGPEQYF. V and J are TRBV4-1 and TRBJ2-7; D may be TRBD1 (6 bases). The V gene's germline CDR1 is MGHRA and CDR2 YSYEKL. V gave up 5 bases and J gave up 7 bases, with 18 bases separating them. The CDR3 length is 14 residues.